This TCR beta chain appears in the sequencing data of a study of cytomegalovirus exposure and HLA in healthy donors. Overall study: An early data release held around 80 million unique TCRs from HLA-typed donors. There were fewer than 500 genotyped donors. Of these, about 81% fell in the genetic ancestry cluster associated with self-reported Caucasian donors. Study-level points and caveats: At a 0.05 false discovery rate, a later analysis found 16,951 TCR beta sequences to be associated with HLA alleles.

Comments on this clone: Antigen: not known.

Both 60 Vbeta primers and 13 Jbeta primers went into the PCR. The protocol was immunoSEQ multiplex PCR, while the TCRdb copy is restricted to in-frame clones and leaves out a portion. The table lists under 100,000 clones, roughly three quarters of them singletons. Germline V gene data show CDR1 as SGDLS and CDR2 as YYNGEE. The CDR3 length is 17 residues. V was shortened by 4 bases and J by 0 bases, with 17 bases between the two germline ends. This chain joins TRBV9 and TRBJ1-3, with a weak D call TRBD1 (6 bases). The sequenced sample consisted of PBMCs. This TCR was recovered from a middle-aged man in good health and CMV-seronegative. CDR3 sequence reads: CASSSSQGPSSGNTIYF. CDR3 nucleotides: TGTGCCAGCAGCTCCAGTCAGGGGCCGAGCTCTGGAAACACCATATATTTT.